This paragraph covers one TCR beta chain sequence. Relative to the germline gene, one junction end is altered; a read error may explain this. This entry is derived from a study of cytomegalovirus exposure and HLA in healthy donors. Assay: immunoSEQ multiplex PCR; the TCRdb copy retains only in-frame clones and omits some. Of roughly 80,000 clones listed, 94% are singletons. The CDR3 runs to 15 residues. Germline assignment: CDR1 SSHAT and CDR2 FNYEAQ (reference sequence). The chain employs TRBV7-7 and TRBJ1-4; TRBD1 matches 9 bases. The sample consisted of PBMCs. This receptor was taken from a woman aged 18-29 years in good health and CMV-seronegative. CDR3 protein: CASSQQGAENEKLFF. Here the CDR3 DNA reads TGTGCTAGCAGCCAACAGGGGGCTGAGAATGAAAAACTGTTTTTT.